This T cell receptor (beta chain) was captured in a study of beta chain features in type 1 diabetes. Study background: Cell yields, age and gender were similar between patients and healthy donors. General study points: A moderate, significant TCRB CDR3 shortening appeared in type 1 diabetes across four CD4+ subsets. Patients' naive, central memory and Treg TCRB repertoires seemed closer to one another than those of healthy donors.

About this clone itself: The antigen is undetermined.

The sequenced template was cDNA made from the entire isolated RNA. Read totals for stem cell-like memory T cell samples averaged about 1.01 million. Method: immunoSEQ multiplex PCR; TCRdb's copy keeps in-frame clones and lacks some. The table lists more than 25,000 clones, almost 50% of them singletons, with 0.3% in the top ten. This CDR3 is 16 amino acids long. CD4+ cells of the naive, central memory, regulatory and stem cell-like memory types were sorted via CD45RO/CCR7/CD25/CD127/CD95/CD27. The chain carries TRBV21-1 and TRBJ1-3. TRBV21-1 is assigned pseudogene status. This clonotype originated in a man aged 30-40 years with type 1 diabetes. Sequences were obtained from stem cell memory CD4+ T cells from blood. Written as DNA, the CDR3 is TGTGCCAGCAGCAACCGCGGGAGGGGGCGTGGAAACACCATATATTTT. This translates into CASSNRGRGRGNTIYF.